This TCR beta chain was sequenced in a study of Ad26.COV2.S vaccination and SARS-CoV-2 variants. Regarding treatment: roughly 19 received Ad26.COV2.S at low or high dose, single or two shots; about 5 received placebo; per-sample allocation not given. The samples were gathered on day 63 after the first injection of vaccine or placebo. Germline V CDR1 and CDR2: DFQATT, SNEGSKA (reference sequence). The CDR3 totals 11 residues. The V and J ends lost 0 bases and 3 bases respectively, with 3 bases between them. This table comes from immunoSEQ multiplex PCR, and its TCRdb copy is limited to in-frame clones, with some not included. The data contain roughly 700,000 clones, roughly 90% of them singletons.

The V call is TRBV20-1, the J call TRBJ2-7; D is unresolved. Here the sequenced sample was peripheral blood, taken in a trial of Ad26.COV2.S vaccine versus placebo. The source is a person aged 18-60 years who received the Ad26.COV2.S COVID-19 vaccine or a placebo. The CDR3: CSARDGYEQYF. The DNA of the CDR3 is TGCAGTGCTAGAGACGGCTACGAGCAGTACTTC.